This TCR beta chain was profiled in a study of long-term antiretroviral therapy in people with HIV. Notes on this clone: Its antigen is unknown.

Study results and limitations: ART was followed by higher diversity that remained below transplant donor controls. Control repertoires displayed wider CDR3 length ranges than the HIV repertoires.

The CDR3 spans 13 residues. Per the germline V gene, CDR1 is SGHTA and CDR2 is FQGNSA. The V end was cut by 5 bases, the J end by 4 bases, with 12 bases between. It was version v3.0 of the immunoSEQ assay that was run at survey level. Profiled with immunoSEQ multiplex PCR; TCRdb holds only in-frame clones, not every one. Of about 30,000 clones listed, nearly 95% are singletons. This receptor was taken from a man aged 25 to 40 with HIV. Source: unsorted PBMCs, taken more than 6 years after starting antiretroviral therapy. The chain is built from TRBV7-2 and TRBJ2-7; D might be TRBD1 (6 bases). The CDR3: CASSIYRDYEQYF. CDR3 nucleotides: TGTGCCAGCAGCATTTACAGGGATTACGAGCAGTACTTC. Combining the CDR3 with reference TRBV7-2 and TRBJ2-7 gives the whole variable domain GAGVSQSPSNKVTEKGKDVELRCDPISGHTALYWYRQSLGQGLEFLIYFQGNSAPDKSGLPSDRFSAERTGGSVSTLTIQRTQQEDSAVYLCASSIYRDYEQYFGPGTRLTVT.